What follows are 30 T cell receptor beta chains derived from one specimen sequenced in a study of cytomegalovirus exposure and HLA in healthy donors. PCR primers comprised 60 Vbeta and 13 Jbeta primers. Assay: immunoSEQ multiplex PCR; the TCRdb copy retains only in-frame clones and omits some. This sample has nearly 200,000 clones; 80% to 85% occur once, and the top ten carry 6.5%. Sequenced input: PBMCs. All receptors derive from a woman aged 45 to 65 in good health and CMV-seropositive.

The CDR3 spells CASSFLRDWGFEYF. CDR3 DNA: TGTGCCAGCAGTTTCCTCCGGGACTGGGGGTTTGAGTATTTT. This chain links TRBV27 with TRBJ2-3; a weak D match, TRBD2 (6 bases). CDR1 MNHEY and CDR2 SMNVEV come from the germline V gene (reference sequence). V was pared by 3 bases and J by 13 bases, with 20 bases between. The CDR3 totals 14 residues.

CDR3 nucleotides: TGTGCCATCAGCGGAAGCGACTACGAGCAGTACTTC. Protein sequence: CAISGSDYEQYF. This chain joins TRBV10-3 and TRBJ2-7; D ambiguous. The CDR3 contains 12 residues. The V end was cut by 6 bases, the J end by 3 bases, with 9 bases between. The germline V gene has CDR1 ENHRY and CDR2 SYGVKD.

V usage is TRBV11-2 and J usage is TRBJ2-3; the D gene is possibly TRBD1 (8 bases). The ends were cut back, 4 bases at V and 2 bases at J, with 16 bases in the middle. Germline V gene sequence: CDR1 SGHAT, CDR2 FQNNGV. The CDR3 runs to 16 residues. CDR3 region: CASSYGQGLHTDTQYF. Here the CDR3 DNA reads TGTGCCAGCAGCTACGGACAGGGACTACACACAGATACGCAGTATTTT.

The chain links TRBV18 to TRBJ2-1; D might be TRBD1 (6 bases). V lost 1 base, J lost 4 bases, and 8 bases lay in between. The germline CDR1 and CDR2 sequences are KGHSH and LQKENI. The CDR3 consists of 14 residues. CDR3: CASSPRDKYNEQFF. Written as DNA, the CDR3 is TGTGCCAGCTCACCACGGGACAAGTACAATGAGCAGTTCTTC.

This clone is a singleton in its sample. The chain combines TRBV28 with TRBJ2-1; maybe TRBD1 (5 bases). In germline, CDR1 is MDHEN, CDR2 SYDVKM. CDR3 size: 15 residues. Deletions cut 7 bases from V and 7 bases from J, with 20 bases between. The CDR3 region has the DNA TGTGCCAGCACCTCCAGGGTAACGGTTGGGAATGAGCAGTTCTTC. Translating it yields CASTSRVTVGNEQFF.

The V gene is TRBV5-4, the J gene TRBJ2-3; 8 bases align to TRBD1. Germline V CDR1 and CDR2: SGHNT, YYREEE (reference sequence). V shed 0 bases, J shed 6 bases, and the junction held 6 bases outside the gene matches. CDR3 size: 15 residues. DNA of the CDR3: TGTGCCAGCAGCTTGGTGGGACAGGTGGGGGATACGCAGTATTTT. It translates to CASSLVGQVGDTQYF.

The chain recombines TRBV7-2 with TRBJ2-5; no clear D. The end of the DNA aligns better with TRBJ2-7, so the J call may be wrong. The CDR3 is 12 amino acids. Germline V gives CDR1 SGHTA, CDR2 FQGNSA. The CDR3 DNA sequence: TGTGCCAGCAGCCCAACCCCCTACGAGCAGTACTTC. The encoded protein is CASSPTPYEQYF.

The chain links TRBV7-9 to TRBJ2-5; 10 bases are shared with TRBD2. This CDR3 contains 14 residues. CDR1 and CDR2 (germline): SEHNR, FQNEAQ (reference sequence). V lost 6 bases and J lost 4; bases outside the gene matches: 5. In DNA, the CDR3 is TGTGCCAGCAGGGGAGGGACTAGCGTAGAGACCCAGTACTTC. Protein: CASRGGTSVETQYF.

The DNA for the CDR3 is TGTGCCAGCAGCTTAACCGGCAGGGTCCAGGAGACCCAGTACTTC. As protein: CASSLTGRVQETQYF. The chain is built from TRBV7-2 and TRBJ2-5, with D perhaps matching TRBD1 (5 bases). This CDR3 comprises 15 residues. In germline, CDR1 is SGHTA, CDR2 FQGNSA. The V gene lost 2 bases and the J gene lost 5 bases, with 15 bases spanning the gap.

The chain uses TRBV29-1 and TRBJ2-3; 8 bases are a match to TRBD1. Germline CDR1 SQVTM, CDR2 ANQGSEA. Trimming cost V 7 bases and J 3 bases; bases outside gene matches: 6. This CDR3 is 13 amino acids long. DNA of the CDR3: TGCAGCGGACCCGGGGACAGGACAGATACGCAGTATTTT. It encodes CSGPGDRTDTQYF.

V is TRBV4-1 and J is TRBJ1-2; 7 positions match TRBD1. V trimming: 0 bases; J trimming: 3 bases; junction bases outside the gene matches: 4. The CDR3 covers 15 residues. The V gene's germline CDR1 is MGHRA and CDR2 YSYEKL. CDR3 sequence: CASSQDWGQHYGYTF. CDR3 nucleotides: TGCGCCAGCAGCCAAGATTGGGGACAGCACTATGGCTACACCTTC.

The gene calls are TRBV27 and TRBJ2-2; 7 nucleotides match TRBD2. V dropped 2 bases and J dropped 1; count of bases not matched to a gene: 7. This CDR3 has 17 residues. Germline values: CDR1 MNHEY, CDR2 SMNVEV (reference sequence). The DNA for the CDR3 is TGTGCCAGCAGTTTACCCCCGGGGGGTCGGAACACCGGGGAGCTGTTTTTT. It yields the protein CASSLPPGGRNTGELFF.

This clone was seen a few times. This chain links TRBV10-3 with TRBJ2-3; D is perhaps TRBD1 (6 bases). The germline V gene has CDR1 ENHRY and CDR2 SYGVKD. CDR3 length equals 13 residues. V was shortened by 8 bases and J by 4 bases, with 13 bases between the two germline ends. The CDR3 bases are TGTGCCATCGGGGGCGATGCGGCAGATACGCAGTATTTT. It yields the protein CAIGGDAADTQYF.

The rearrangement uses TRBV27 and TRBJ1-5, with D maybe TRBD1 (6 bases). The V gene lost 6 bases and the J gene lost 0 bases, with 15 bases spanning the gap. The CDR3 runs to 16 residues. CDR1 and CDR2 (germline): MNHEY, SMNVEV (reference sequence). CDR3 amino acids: CASRREGGHSNQPQHF. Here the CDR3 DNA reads TGTGCCAGCAGGAGGGAGGGGGGACATAGCAATCAGCCCCAGCATTTT.

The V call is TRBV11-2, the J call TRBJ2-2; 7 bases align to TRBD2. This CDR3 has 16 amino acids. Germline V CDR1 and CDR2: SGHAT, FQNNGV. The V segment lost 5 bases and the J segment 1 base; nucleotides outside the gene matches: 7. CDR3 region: CASSLPPGGNTGELFF. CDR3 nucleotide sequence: TGTGCCAGCAGCCTCCCCCCGGGGGGGAACACCGGGGAGCTGTTTTTT.

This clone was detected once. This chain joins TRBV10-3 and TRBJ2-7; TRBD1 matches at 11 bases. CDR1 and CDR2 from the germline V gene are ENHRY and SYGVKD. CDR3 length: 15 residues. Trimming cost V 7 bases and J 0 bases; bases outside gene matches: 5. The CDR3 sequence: CAIMKGQGGSYEQYF. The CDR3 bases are TGTGCCATCATGAAGGGACAGGGGGGCTCCTACGAGCAGTACTTC.

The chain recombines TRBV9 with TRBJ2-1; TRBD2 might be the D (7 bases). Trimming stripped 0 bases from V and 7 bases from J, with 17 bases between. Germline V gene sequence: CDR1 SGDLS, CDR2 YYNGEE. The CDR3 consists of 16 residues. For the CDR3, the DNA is TGTGCCAGCAGCGTAGCTCCGGGGGGCGCAGGGAATGAGCAGTTCTTC. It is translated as CASSVAPGGAGNEQFF.

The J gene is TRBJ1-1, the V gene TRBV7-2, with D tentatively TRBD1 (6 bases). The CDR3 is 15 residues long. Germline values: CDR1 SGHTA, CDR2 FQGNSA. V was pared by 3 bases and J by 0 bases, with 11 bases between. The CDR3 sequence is CASSFLGQLNTEAFF. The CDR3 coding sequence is TGTGCCAGCAGCTTTCTAGGACAGCTGAACACTGAAGCTTTCTTT.

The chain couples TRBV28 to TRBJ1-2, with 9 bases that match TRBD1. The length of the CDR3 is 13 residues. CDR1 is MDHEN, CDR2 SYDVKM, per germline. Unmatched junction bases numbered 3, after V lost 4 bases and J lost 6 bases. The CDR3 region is CASSWTGADGYTF. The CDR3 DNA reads TGTGCCAGCAGTTGGACAGGGGCGGATGGCTACACCTTC.

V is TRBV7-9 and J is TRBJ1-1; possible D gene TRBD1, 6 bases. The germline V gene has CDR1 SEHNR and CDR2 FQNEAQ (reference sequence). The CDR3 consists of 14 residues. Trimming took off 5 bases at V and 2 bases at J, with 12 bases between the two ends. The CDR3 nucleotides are TGTGCCAGCAGCCTTGGGACACACAACACTGAAGCTTTCTTT. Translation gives CASSLGTHNTEAFF.

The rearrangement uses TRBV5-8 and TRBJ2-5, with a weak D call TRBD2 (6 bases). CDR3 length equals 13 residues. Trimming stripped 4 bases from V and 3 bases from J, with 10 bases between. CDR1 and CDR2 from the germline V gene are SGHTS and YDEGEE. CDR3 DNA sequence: TGTGCCAGCAGCGGCGGGGCAAAAGAGACCCAGTACTTC. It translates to CASSGGAKETQYF. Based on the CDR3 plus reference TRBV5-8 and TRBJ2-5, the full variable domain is EAGVTQSPTHLIKTRGQQATLRCSPISGHTSVYWYQQALGLGLQFLLWYDEGEERNRGNFPPRFSGRQFPNYSSELNVNALELEDSALYLCASSGGAKETQYFGPGTRLLVL.

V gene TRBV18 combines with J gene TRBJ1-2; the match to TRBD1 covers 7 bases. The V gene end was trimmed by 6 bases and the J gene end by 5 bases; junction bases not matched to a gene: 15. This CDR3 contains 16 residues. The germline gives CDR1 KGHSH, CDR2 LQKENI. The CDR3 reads CASSLIRDSDRYGYTF. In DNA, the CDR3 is TGTGCCAGCTCCTTAATCCGGGACAGCGATAGATATGGCTACACCTTC.

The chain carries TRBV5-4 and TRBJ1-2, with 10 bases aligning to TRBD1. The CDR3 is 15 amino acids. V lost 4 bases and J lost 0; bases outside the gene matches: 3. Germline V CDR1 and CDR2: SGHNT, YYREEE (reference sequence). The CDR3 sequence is CASSLGQGPNYGYTF. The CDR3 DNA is TGTGCCAGCAGCCTGGGACAGGGGCCTAACTATGGCTACACCTTC. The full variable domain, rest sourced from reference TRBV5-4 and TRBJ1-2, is ETGVTQSPTHLIKTRGQQVTLRCSSQSGHNTVSWYQQALGQGPQFIFQYYREEENGRGNFPPRFSGLQFPNYSSELNVNALELDDSALYLCASSLGQGPNYGYTFGSGTRLTVV.

CDR3 sequence: CASHGRGNEQFF. DNA for the CDR3: TGTGCCAGCCACGGTAGGGGCAATGAGCAGTTCTTC. J is TRBJ2-1 and V is TRBV7-8; D is possibly TRBD1 (5 bases). Germline assignment: CDR1 SGHVS and CDR2 FQNEAQ. V shed 8 bases and J shed 6 bases, with 11 bases lying between them. This CDR3 is 12 amino acids long.

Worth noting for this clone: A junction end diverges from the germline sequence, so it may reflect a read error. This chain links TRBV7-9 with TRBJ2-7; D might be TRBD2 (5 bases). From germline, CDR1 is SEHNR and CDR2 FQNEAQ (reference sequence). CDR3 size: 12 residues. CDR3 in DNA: TGTTCCAGCAGCTTACCGGGGAACGAGCAGTACTTC. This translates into CSSSLPGNEQYF.

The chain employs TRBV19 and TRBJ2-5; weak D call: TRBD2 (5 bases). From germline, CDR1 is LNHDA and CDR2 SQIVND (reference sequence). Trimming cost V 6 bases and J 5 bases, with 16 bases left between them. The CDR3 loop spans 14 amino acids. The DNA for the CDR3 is TGTGCCAGTAGCCCCCCCGGGGTTGCGGAGACCCAGTACTTC. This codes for CASSPPGVAETQYF.

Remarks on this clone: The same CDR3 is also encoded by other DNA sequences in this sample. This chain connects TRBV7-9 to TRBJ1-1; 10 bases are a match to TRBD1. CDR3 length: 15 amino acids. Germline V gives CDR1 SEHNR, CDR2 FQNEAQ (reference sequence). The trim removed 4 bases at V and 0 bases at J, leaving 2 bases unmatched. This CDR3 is CASSWGQGMNTEAFF. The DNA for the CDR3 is TGTGCCAGCAGCTGGGGACAGGGGATGAACACTGAAGCTTTCTTT.

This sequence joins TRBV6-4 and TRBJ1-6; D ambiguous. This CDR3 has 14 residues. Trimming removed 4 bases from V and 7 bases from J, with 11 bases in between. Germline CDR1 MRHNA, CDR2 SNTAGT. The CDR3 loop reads CASSAEGGNSPLHF. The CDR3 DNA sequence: TGTGCCAGCAGTGCTGAGGGTGGCAATTCACCCCTCCACTTT.

The CDR3 sequence is CSGEQGAETQYF. For the CDR3, the DNA is TGCAGCGGGGAACAGGGGGCCGAGACCCAGTACTTC. This rearrangement joins TRBV29-1 to TRBJ2-5, with 9 bases aligning to TRBD1. This CDR3 comprises 12 residues. The germline CDR1 and CDR2 sequences are SQVTM and ANQGSEA. The junction had 5 bases not matched to a gene; V was cut back by 7 bases and J by 5 bases.

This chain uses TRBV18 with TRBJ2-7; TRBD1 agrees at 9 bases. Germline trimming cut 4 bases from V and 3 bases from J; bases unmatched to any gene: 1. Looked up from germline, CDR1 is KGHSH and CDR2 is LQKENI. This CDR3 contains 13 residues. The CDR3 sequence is CASSLDRGYEQYF. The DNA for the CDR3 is TGTGCCAGCTCACTGGACAGGGGCTACGAGCAGTACTTC.